This T cell receptor beta chain derives from a study of T-cell memory formation after mild COVID-19. In the study overall: The two donors had largely donor-specific TCR clusters.

Germline V lookup: CDR1 MNHNS, CDR2 SASEGT. This CDR3 is 10 amino acids long. With 1 base removed from V and 7 bases from J, the gap between germline ends came to 1 base. The sample holds a few counts of this clonotype. From the 5' RACE reads, TCRdb called clonotypes with MiXCR, one entry per CDR3 protein. The data hold 250,000 to 350,000 distinct CDR3 sequences, with about a sixth observed a single time. This rearrangement joins TRBV6-1 to TRBJ2-5; D is undetermined. Sequencing was carried out using PBMCs or a T cell subset sorted from them (not recorded which). This sequence was found in a man aged 18-30 years who had mild COVID-19 (a few samples of this study predate the infection). Cell type and time point are not known. The CDR3 here is CASSEGTQYF. For the CDR3, the DNA is TGTGCCAGCAGTGAAGGGACCCAGTACTTC.